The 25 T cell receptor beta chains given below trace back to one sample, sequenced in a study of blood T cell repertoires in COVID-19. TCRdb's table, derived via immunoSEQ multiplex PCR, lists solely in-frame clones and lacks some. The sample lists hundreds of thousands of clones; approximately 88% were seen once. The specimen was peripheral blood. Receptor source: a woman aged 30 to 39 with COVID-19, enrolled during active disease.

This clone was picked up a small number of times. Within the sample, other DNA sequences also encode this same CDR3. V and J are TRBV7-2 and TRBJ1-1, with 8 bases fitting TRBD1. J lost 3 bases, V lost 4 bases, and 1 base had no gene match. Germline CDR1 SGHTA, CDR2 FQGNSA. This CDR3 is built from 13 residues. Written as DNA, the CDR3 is TGTGCCAGCAGCTCACAGGGGGACACTGAAGCTTTCTTT. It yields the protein CASSSQGDTEAFF.

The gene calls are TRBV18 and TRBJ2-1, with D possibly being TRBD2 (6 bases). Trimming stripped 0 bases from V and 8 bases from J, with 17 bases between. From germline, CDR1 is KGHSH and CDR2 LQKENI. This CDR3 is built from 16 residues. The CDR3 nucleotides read TGTGCCAGCTCACCACCGTGGAGGACTTGGGGGGATGAGCAGTTCTTC. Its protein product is CASSPPWRTWGDEQFF. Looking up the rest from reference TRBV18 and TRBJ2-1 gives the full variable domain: NAGVMQNPRHLVRRRGQEARLRCSPMKGHSHVYWYRQLPEEGLKFMVYLQKENIIDESGMPKERFSAEFPKEGPSILRIQQVVRGDSAAYFCASSPPWRTWGDEQFFGPGTRLTVL.

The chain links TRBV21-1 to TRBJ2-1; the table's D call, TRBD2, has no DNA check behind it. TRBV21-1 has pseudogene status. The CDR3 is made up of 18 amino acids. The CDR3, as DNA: TGTGCCAGCAGCCTTATAAAGCAAGGACTAGCGGTATACAATGAGCAGTTCTTC. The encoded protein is CASSLIKQGLAVYNEQFF.

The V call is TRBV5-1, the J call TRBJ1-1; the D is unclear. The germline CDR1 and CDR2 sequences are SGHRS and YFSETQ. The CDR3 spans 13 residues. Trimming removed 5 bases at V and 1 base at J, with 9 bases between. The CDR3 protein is CASRPTENTEAFF. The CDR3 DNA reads TGCGCCAGCAGGCCAACAGAGAACACTGAAGCTTTCTTT. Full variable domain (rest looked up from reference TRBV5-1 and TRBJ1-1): KAGVTQTPRYLIKTRGQQVTLSCSPISGHRSVSWYQQTPGQGLQFLFEYFSETQRNKGNFPGRFSGRQFSNSRSEMNVSTLELGDSALYLCASRPTENTEAFFGQGTRLTVV.

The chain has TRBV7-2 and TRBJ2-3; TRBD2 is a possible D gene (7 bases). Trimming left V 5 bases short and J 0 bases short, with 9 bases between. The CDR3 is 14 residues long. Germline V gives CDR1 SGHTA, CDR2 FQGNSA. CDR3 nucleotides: TGTGCCAGCAGCGGGGGGGCTAGCACAGATACGCAGTATTTT. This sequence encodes CASSGGASTDTQYF.

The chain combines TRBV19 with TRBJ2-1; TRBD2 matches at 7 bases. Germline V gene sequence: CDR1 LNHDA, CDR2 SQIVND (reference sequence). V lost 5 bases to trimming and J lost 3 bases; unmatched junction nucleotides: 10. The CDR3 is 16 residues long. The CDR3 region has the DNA TGTGCCAGTAGTTCATACCGGGACTATAACTACAATGAGCAGTTCTTC. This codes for CASSSYRDYNYNEQFF.

The CDR3: CASSTDIHTGELFF. CDR3 coding DNA: TGTGCCAGTAGTACCGACATACACACCGGGGAGCTGTTTTTT. The V and J genes are TRBV19 and TRBJ2-2, with no clear D. Trimming removed 4 bases at V and 3 bases at J, with 9 bases between. CDR1 and CDR2 from the germline V gene are LNHDA and SQIVND (reference sequence). CDR3 size: 14 residues.

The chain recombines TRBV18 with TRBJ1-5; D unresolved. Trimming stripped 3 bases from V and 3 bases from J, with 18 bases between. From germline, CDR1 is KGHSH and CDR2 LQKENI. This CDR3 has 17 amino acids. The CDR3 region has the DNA TGTGCCAGCTCACCGGAGCACACGTCCGAAAACAATCAGCCCCAGCATTTT. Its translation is CASSPEHTSENNQPQHF.

CDR3 DNA sequence: TGTGCCAGCAGCTCAAAACAGGGGGGGGCCCAAGAGACCCAGTACTTC. Translating gives CASSSKQGGAQETQYF. V gene TRBV7-9 combines with J gene TRBJ2-5; D is possibly TRBD1 (8 bases). V lost 4 bases and J lost 1, with 16 bases in between. Germline V gives CDR1 SEHNR, CDR2 FQNEAQ (reference sequence). The CDR3 has 16 residues.

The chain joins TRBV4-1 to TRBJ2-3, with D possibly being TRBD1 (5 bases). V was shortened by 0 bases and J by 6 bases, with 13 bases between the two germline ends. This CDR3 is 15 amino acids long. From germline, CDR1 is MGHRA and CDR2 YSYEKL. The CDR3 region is CASSQEPQGSDTQYF. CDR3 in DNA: TGCGCCAGCAGCCAAGAGCCCCAGGGTTCGGATACGCAGTATTTT.

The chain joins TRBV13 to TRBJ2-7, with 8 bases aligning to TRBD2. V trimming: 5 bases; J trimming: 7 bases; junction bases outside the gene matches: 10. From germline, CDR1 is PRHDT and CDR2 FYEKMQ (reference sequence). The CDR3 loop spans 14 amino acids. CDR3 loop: CASSRVGGAGEQYF. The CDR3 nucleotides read TGTGCCAGCAGCCGTGTCGGGGGGGCTGGGGAGCAGTACTTC. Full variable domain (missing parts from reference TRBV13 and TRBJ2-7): AAGVIQSPRHLIKEKRETATLKCYPIPRHDTVYWYQQGPGQDPQFLISFYEKMQSDKGSIPDRFSAQQFSDYHSELNMSSLELGDSALYFCASSRVGGAGEQYFGPGTRLTVT.

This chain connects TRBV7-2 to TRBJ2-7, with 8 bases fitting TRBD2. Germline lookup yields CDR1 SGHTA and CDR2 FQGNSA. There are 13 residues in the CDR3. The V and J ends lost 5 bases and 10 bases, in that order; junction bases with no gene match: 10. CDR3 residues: CASSDQSGGVQYF. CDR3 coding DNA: TGTGCCAGCAGCGACCAAAGCGGGGGAGTACAGTACTTC.

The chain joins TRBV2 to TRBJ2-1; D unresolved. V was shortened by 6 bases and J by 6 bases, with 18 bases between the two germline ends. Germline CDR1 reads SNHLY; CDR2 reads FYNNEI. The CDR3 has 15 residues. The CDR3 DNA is TGTGCCAGCAGGGGTCGACTTCTCCTTATCAATGAGCAGTTCTTC. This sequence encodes CASRGRLLLINEQFF.

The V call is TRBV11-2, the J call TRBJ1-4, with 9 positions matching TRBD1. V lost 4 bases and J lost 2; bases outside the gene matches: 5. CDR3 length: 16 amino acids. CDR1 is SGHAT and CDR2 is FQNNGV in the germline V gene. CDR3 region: CASSSADRGTNEKLFF. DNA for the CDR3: TGTGCCAGCAGCTCCGCGGACAGGGGCACTAATGAAAAACTGTTTTTT.

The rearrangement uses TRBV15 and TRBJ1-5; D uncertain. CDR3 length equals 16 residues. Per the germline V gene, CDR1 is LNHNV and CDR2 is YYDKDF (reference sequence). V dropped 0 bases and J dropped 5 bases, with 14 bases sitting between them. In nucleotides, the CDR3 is TGTGCCACCAGCAGAGATGAGGTGAGATTTCATCAGCCCCAGCATTTT. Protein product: CATSRDEVRFHQPQHF.

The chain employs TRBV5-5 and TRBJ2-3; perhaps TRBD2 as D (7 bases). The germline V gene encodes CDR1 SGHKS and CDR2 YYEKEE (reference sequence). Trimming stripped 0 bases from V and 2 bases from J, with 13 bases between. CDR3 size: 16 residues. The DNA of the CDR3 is TGTGCCAGCAGCTTGGCGTACAGGGACTACACAGATACGCAGTATTTT. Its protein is CASSLAYRDYTDTQYF.

CDR3 bases: TGTGCCAGCAGCTTACACGGACTAGCGGAACAAGAGACCCAGTACTTC. This gives the protein CASSLHGLAEQETQYF. The chain links TRBV7-2 to TRBJ2-5; 10 bases are shared with TRBD2. This CDR3 is 16 amino acids long. Losses at the gene ends were 2 bases for V and 2 bases for J; bases not matched to a gene: 5. Germline CDR1 reads SGHTA; CDR2 reads FQGNSA.

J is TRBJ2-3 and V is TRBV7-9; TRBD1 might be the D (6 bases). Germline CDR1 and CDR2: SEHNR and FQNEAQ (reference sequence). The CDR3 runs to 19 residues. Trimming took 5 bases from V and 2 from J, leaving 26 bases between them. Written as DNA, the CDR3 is TGTGCCAGCAGCAGTCCCCACAGGGAATTCTCCCCTATCACAGATACGCAGTATTTT. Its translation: CASSSPHREFSPITDTQYF.

CDR3 sequence (DNA): TGTGCCACCAGGCCGGACAGGTCGGATGAGCAGTTCTTC. Translated: CATRPDRSDEQFF. The genes are TRBV15 and TRBJ2-1, with 7 bases identical to TRBD1. Germline lookup yields CDR1 LNHNV and CDR2 YYDKDF (reference sequence). Losses at the gene ends were 6 bases for V and 8 bases for J; bases not matched to a gene: 7. The CDR3 spans 13 residues.

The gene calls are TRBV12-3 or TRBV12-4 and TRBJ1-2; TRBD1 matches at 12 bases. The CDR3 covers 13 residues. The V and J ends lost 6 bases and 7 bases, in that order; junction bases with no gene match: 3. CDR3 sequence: CASRKGQGAGYTF. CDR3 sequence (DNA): TGTGCCAGCAGGAAGGGACAGGGGGCTGGCTACACCTTC.

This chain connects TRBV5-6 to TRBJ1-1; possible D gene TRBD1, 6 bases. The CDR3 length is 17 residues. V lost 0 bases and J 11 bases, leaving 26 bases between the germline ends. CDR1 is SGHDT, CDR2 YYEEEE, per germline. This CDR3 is CASSLGSGVKELAQAFF. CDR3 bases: TGTGCCAGCAGCTTGGGCTCAGGGGTTAAGGAGTTGGCCCAGGCTTTCTTT.

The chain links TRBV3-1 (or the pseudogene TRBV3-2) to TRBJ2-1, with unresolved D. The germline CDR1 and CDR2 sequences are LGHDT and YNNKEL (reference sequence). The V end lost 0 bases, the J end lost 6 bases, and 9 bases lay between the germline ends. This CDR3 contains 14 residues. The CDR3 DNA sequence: TGTGCCAGCAGCCAAGAGTGGGCCCTCAATGAGCAGTTCTTC. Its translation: CASSQEWALNEQFF.

The CDR3, as DNA: TGTGCCAGCAGCACCCCTAGTGGGACAGGGGGGTGTGACACTGAAGCTTTCTTT. Translating gives CASSTPSGTGGCDTEAFF. The chain joins TRBV21-1 to TRBJ1-1; the DNA was not used to check the table's D call, TRBD1. TRBV21-1 is a pseudogene segment. The CDR3 loop spans 18 amino acids.

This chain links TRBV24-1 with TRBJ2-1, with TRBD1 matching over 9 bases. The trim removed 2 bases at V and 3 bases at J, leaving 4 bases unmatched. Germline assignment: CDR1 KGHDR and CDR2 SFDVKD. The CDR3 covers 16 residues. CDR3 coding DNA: TGTGCCACCAGTGATTCTGGACAGGGGTTCTACAATGAGCAGTTCTTC. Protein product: CATSDSGQGFYNEQFF.

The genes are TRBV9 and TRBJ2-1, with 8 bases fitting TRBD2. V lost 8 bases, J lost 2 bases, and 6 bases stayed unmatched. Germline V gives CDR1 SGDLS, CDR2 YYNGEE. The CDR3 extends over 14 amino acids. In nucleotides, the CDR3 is TGTGCCAGTACCCCGGGACTAGCCTACAATGAGCAGTTCTTC. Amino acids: CASTPGLAYNEQFF.